These 28 T cell receptor beta chains share one sample of origin, sequenced in a study of blood T cell repertoires in COVID-19. TCRdb keeps only in-frame clones here, not all; method: immunoSEQ multiplex PCR. The table includes around 81,000 clones, around 80% detected once. Input material: peripheral blood. Receptor source: a human donor in a cohort sampled during active COVID-19.

In regard to this clone: An end of the junction does not agree with germline; a read error may underlie this. This chain uses TRBV4-1 with TRBJ2-4, with 8 bases that match TRBD1. Germline-derived CDR1 and CDR2 are MGHRA and YSYEKL. CDR3 length equals 16 residues. The CDR3 DNA follows: TGCGCCAGCAGACAAGACTGGGGCCAGGGGGCAAACATTCAGTACTTC. Residues: CASRQDWGQGANIQYF.

The V and J genes are TRBV7-8 and TRBJ2-7; tentatively, D is TRBD1 (6 bases). With 8 bases removed from V and 0 bases from J, the gap between germline ends came to 8 bases. The V gene's germline CDR1 is SGHVS and CDR2 FQNEAQ. This CDR3 region has 12 residues. In DNA, the CDR3 is TGTGCCAGCGCGACAGGCTCCTACGAGCAGTACTTC. It encodes CASATGSYEQYF. Drawing the rest from reference TRBV7-8 and TRBJ2-7, the complete variable domain is GAGVSQSPRYKVAKRGQDVALRCDPISGHVSLFWYQQALGQGPEFLTYFQNEAQLDKSGLPSDRFFAERPEGSVSTLKIQRTQQEDSAVYLCASATGSYEQYFGPGTRLTVT.

The gene calls are TRBV3-1 (or the pseudogene TRBV3-2) and TRBJ1-2, with 8 bases fitting TRBD1. CDR3 length: 16 amino acids. After removal of 0 bases from V and 4 bases from J, the junction contained 7 bases not matched to a gene. The germline CDR1 and CDR2 sequences are LGHDT and YNNKEL (reference sequence). This chain's CDR3 is CASSQDSTGDVYGYTF. DNA for the CDR3: TGTGCCAGCAGCCAAGATTCGACAGGGGATGTCTATGGCTACACCTTC.

V gene TRBV2 combines with J gene TRBJ1-4; D is uncertain. The length of the CDR3 is 14 residues. V lost 8 bases and J 7 bases, leaving 17 bases between the germline ends. The germline gives CDR1 SNHLY, CDR2 FYNNEI. The CDR3 loop is CASLYERRGEKLFF. For the CDR3, the DNA is TGTGCCAGCCTATATGAACGGCGAGGTGAAAAACTGTTTTTT.

This clone was counted a few times. The CDR3 DNA is TGCGCCAGCAGCATCTCCCGAGGGGAGACCCAGTACTTC. Amino acid sequence: CASSISRGETQYF. V gene TRBV5-1 combines with J gene TRBJ2-5; a weak D match, TRBD2 (5 bases). V was shortened by 4 bases and J by 5 bases, with 12 bases between the two germline ends. Germline assignment: CDR1 SGHRS and CDR2 YFSETQ. The CDR3 is 13 amino acids.

The V gene is TRBV27, the J gene TRBJ1-2; 9 bases agree with TRBD1. The V gene end was trimmed by 6 bases and the J gene end by 3 bases; junction bases not matched to a gene: 5. Germline V CDR1 and CDR2: MNHEY, SMNVEV (reference sequence). CDR3 size: 14 residues. The CDR3 region is CASSQDRGHYGYTF. The DNA of the CDR3 is TGTGCCAGCAGCCAGGACAGGGGCCACTATGGCTACACCTTC.

This chain links TRBV5-1 with TRBJ2-7; 8 bases fit TRBD1. The CDR3 totals 13 residues. V was pared by 6 bases and J by 2 bases, with 4 bases of the junction left unmatched. In germline, CDR1 is SGHRS, CDR2 YFSETQ. CDR3 DNA sequence: TGCGCCAGCACCAGGACAGGGCCCTACGAGCAGTACTTC. Encoded protein: CASTRTGPYEQYF.

This clone occurred once. This rearrangement joins TRBV7-9 to TRBJ2-1, with TRBD2 matching 12 bases. V shed 5 bases and J 4 bases; nucleotides not matched to a gene: 9. The germline gives CDR1 SEHNR, CDR2 FQNEAQ (reference sequence). The CDR3 loop spans 17 amino acids. The CDR3 DNA reads TGTGCCAGCAGCCGTAGACTAGCGGGGGAGCGATACAATGAGCAGTTCTTC. Its protein is CASSRRLAGERYNEQFF.

The chain couples TRBV3-1 (or the pseudogene TRBV3-2) to TRBJ1-5; the D gene is possibly TRBD1 (6 bases). The CDR3 extends over 14 amino acids. Germline CDR1 LGHDT, CDR2 YNNKEL (reference sequence). Trimming cost V 5 bases and J 3 bases, with 11 bases left between them. This CDR3 is CASSYDRFNQPQHF. The CDR3 DNA sequence: TGTGCCAGCAGCTACGACAGGTTCAATCAGCCCCAGCATTTT.

The count of this clone is one. This chain links TRBV15 with TRBJ1-5; 8 bases match TRBD1. V shed 1 base and J 5 bases; nucleotides not matched to a gene: 10. There are 17 residues in the CDR3. CDR1 and CDR2 (germline): LNHNV, YYDKDF (reference sequence). The CDR3 nucleotides are TGTGCCACCAGCAGAGGACGTACAGGGGGTGCGCATCAGCCCCAGCATTTT. Its translation is CATSRGRTGGAHQPQHF. Looking up the rest from reference TRBV15 and TRBJ1-5 gives the full variable domain: DAMVIQNPRYQVTQFGKPVTLSCSQTLNHNVMYWYQQKSSQAPKLLFHYYDKDFNNEADTPDNFQSRRPNTSFCFLDIRSPGLGDTAMYLCATSRGRTGGAHQPQHFGDGTRLSIL.

The gene calls are TRBV6-5 and TRBJ1-2; 7 positions match TRBD1. The ends lost 5 bases at V and 4 bases at J; junction bases unmatched: 7. This CDR3 has 14 amino acids. Germline CDR1 is MNHEY and CDR2 is SVGAGI. CDR3 sequence reads: CASSPRDRTYGYTF. In DNA, the CDR3 is TGTGCCAGCAGTCCCCGGGACAGAACCTATGGCTACACCTTC.

The chain is built from TRBV20-1 and TRBJ2-5, with 8 positions matching TRBD2. V dropped 3 bases and J dropped 11; count of bases not matched to a gene: 17. The CDR3 spans 15 residues. CDR1 and CDR2 from the germline V gene are DFQATT and SNEGSKA (reference sequence). The CDR3 sequence: CSASPRGGHTGVQYF. In nucleotides, the CDR3 is TGCAGTGCTAGTCCGCGCGGGGGGCACACCGGGGTGCAGTACTTC.

The gene calls are TRBV19 and TRBJ1-2, with 7 positions matching TRBD1. The CDR3 spans 15 residues. The junction had 10 bases not matched to a gene; V was cut back by 5 bases and J by 4 bases. CDR1 is LNHDA, CDR2 SQIVND, per germline (reference sequence). The CDR3 coding sequence is TGTGCCAGTAGTGCCTCCTCGGGACAGAGCTATGGCTACACCTTC. This encodes CASSASSGQSYGYTF.

The gene calls are TRBV18 and TRBJ1-1, with 9 positions matching TRBD1. Germline V gene lookup returns CDR1 KGHSH and CDR2 LQKENI. This CDR3 contains 15 residues. Trimming at V came to 5 bases and at J to 1 base, leaving 5 bases not matched to a gene. The CDR3, as DNA: TGTGCCAGCTCATCGACAGGGGGTCAGAACACTGAAGCTTTCTTT. Its translation is CASSSTGGQNTEAFF.

The chain recombines TRBV25-1 with TRBJ2-7; D perhaps matches TRBD2 (7 bases). Germline-derived CDR1 and CDR2 are MGHDK and SYGVNS. V lost 3 bases, J lost 7 bases, and 22 bases lay in between. The CDR3 runs to 16 residues. CDR3 region: CASSERGRDTQGEQYF. As DNA, the CDR3 is TGTGCCAGCAGTGAGAGGGGGAGGGATACCCAGGGGGAGCAGTACTTC.

J is TRBJ2-1 and V is TRBV19, with a weak D call TRBD2 (7 bases). The CDR3 spans 18 residues. V lost 7 bases and J lost 0, with 22 bases in between. CDR1 and CDR2 from the germline V gene are LNHDA and SQIVND (reference sequence). The CDR3 is CASIPSGGRVGSYNEQFF. CDR3 nucleotide sequence: TGTGCCAGTATCCCATCGGGGGGCAGGGTAGGCTCCTACAATGAGCAGTTCTTC.

This sequence joins TRBV6-5 and TRBJ2-5; D remains ambiguous. CDR1 is MNHEY, CDR2 SVGAGI, per germline. CDR3 length equals 13 residues. The V end lost 6 bases, the J end lost 7 bases, and 15 bases lay between the germline ends. The CDR3 coding sequence is TGTGCCAGCAGCCTAAACCAAGCCGGGACCCAGTACTTC. Translated: CASSLNQAGTQYF.

This clone was detected once. The chain joins TRBV7-2 to TRBJ2-7, with 12 bases that match TRBD2. This CDR3 has 17 residues. Trimming cost V 2 bases and J 3 bases; bases outside gene matches: 8. CDR1 is SGHTA and CDR2 is FQGNSA in the germline V gene. The CDR3 bases are TGTGCCAGCAGCTTACGACTAGCGGGGGAGATCGTCTACGAGCAGTACTTC. Translating gives CASSLRLAGEIVYEQYF.

The chain is built from TRBV9 and TRBJ2-6; D ambiguous. Trimming left V 6 bases short and J 0 bases short, with 13 bases between. The CDR3 has 16 residues. Germline V lookup: CDR1 SGDLS, CDR2 YYNGEE. The CDR3 coding sequence is TGTGCCAGCACCGCTACGGTCCGCTCTGGGGCCAACGTCCTGACTTTC. Translating gives CASTATVRSGANVLTF. Full variable domain (rest looked up from reference TRBV9 and TRBJ2-6): DSGVTQTPKHLITATGQRVTLRCSPRSGDLSVYWYQQSLDQGLQFLIQYYNGEERAKGNILERFSAQQFPDLHSELNLSSLELGDSALYFCASTATVRSGANVLTFGAGSRLTVL.

The chain is built from TRBV6-5 and TRBJ1-1; 11 positions agree with TRBD1. Germline values: CDR1 MNHEY, CDR2 SVGAGI. CDR3 size: 15 residues. Trimming cost V 6 bases and J 5 bases; bases outside gene matches: 8. This CDR3 reads CASSRGQGVGTEAFF. In DNA form, the CDR3 reads TGTGCCAGCAGCCGGGGACAGGGGGTGGGGACTGAAGCTTTCTTT.

A few counts support this clone. The chain combines TRBV5-5 with TRBJ2-5, with 8 bases fitting TRBD2. Germline CDR1 is SGHKS and CDR2 is YYEKEE (reference sequence). After removal of 1 base from V and 2 bases from J, the junction contained 7 bases not matched to a gene. This CDR3 has 16 residues. This CDR3 reads CASSLRGGYSQETQYF. CDR3 coding DNA: TGTGCCAGCAGCTTGCGGGGGGGTTACTCTCAAGAGACCCAGTACTTC.

This rearrangement joins TRBV7-9 to TRBJ1-2, with D perhaps matching TRBD1 (6 bases). Germline loops: CDR1 SEHNR, CDR2 FQNEAQ (reference sequence). Trimming took 3 bases from V and 4 from J, leaving 15 bases between them. The length of the CDR3 is 15 residues. CDR3 nucleotides: TGTGCCAGCAGCTTCGGCCAGGACAGAAGCTATGGCTACACCTTC. It specifies CASSFGQDRSYGYTF.

V is TRBV5-1 and J is TRBJ2-1; 10 bases fit TRBD2. The CDR3 has 16 amino acids. Germline V gene sequence: CDR1 SGHRS, CDR2 YFSETQ. The V and J ends lost 4 bases and 2 bases, in that order; junction bases with no gene match: 6. CDR3 sequence: CASSLVAGGTYNEQFF. CDR3 DNA sequence: TGCGCCAGCAGCCTCGTAGCGGGGGGCACCTACAATGAGCAGTTCTTC.

This chain joins TRBV7-3 and TRBJ2-1; TRBD2 aligns across 8 bases. The V and J ends lost 5 bases and 3 bases, in that order; junction bases with no gene match: 6. Germline CDR1 and CDR2: SGHTA and FQGTGA. The CDR3 runs to 15 residues. The CDR3 DNA is TGTGCCAGCAGCCCGTCGGGGGGGTACTACAATGAGCAGTTCTTC. It translates to CASSPSGGYYNEQFF.

This chain links TRBV12-3 or TRBV12-4 with TRBJ1-5, with D perhaps TRBD1 (5 bases). V was pared by 6 bases and J by 11 bases, with 17 bases between. This CDR3 comprises 13 residues. The CDR3 DNA follows: TGTGCCAGCAGCGCGACAGACCAATCAGCCCAGCATTTT. Its translation: CASSATDQSAQHF.

The chain is built from TRBV6-5 and TRBJ2-3; possible D gene TRBD1, 5 bases. The CDR3 is made up of 13 amino acids. Germline values: CDR1 MNHEY, CDR2 SVGAGI. The V and J ends lost 7 bases and 3 bases respectively, with 11 bases between them. CDR3 DNA: TGTGCCAGCATGAGCTCAGGGACAGATACGCAGTATTTT. This sequence encodes CASMSSGTDTQYF.

The J gene is TRBJ1-3, the V gene TRBV3-1 (or the pseudogene TRBV3-2); 12 positions match TRBD1. The V gene's germline CDR1 is LGHDT and CDR2 YNNKEL (reference sequence). Trimming cost V 4 bases and J 2 bases; bases outside gene matches: 9. CDR3 length: 18 residues. In nucleotides, the CDR3 is TGTGCCAGCAGCCTTATCCCGGGACAGGGGGCCCCTGGAAACACCATATATTTT. Translated: CASSLIPGQGAPGNTIYF.

This sequence joins TRBV7-6 and TRBJ2-7, with TRBD1 matching over 7 bases. This CDR3 comprises 14 residues. Trimming at V came to 5 bases and at J to 3 bases, leaving 7 bases not matched to a gene. The germline CDR1 and CDR2 sequences are SGHVS and FNYEAQ. The CDR3 reads CASSPGTVLYEQYF. As DNA, the CDR3 is TGTGCCAGCAGCCCCGGGACAGTACTCTACGAGCAGTACTTC.